The next 10 T cell receptor beta chains were all read from a single sample in a study of siplizumab effects on memory and regulatory T cells. TCRdb's copy holds only in-frame clones and misses some; the assay was immunoSEQ multiplex PCR. Altogether approximately 110,000 clones are present, about 90% being singletons, with the ten largest covering about 0.75%. The sequenced sample was Tregs sorted from blood. These TCRs come from a human donor in good health.

Only one count was recorded for this clone. The V and J genes are TRBV7-6 and TRBJ2-1; the D is unclear. Germline V gene sequence: CDR1 SGHVS, CDR2 FNYEAQ. Trimming removed 3 bases from V and 7 bases from J, with 10 bases in between. This CDR3 has 13 residues. The CDR3 nucleotides are TGTGCCAGCAGCTTGCTCGCGGCAAATGAGCAGTTCTTC. This codes for CASSLLAANEQFF.

This chain joins TRBV6-1 and TRBJ1-2; D gene uncertain. The V end lost 1 base, the J end lost 1 base, and 10 bases lay between the germline ends. CDR3 length equals 15 residues. Germline values: CDR1 MNHNS, CDR2 SASEGT. The CDR3 here is CASSEGSWDNYGYTF. The CDR3 DNA reads TGTGCCAGCAGTGAAGGTTCGTGGGATAACTATGGCTACACCTTC.

The chain couples TRBV7-9 to TRBJ2-5; no clear D gene. Trimming took 2 bases from V and 5 from J, leaving 12 bases between them. CDR3 length equals 14 residues. Germline assignment: CDR1 SEHNR and CDR2 FQNEAQ (reference sequence). The DNA for the CDR3 is TGTGCCAGCAGCTTAATACCCGGAAAGGAGACCCAGTACTTC. This encodes CASSLIPGKETQYF.

The rearrangement joins TRBV7-9 to TRBJ2-6, with 10 positions matching TRBD1. Germline-derived CDR1 and CDR2 are SEHNR and FQNEAQ (reference sequence). The CDR3 totals 15 residues. J gave up 14 bases and V 5 bases, and 12 bases lay outside the gene matches. In DNA, the CDR3 is TGTGCCAGCAGCCCTGGGGACAGGGGCCGATCAATCCTGACTTTC. It encodes CASSPGDRGRSILTF.

The V call is TRBV23-1, the J call TRBJ2-7, with D perhaps assigned TRBD1 or TRBD2 (6 bases each). TRBV23-1 is recorded as an ORF, its role being uncertain. CDR3 length: 20 residues. Trimming shortened V by 3 bases and J by 1 base, and 28 bases separated the two germline ends. The CDR3 nucleotides are TGCGCCAGCAGTCATTATCCCAGGGGAATAGAGCGGGTCAAATCCTACGAGCAGTACTTC. Amino acid sequence: CASSHYPRGIERVKSYEQYF.

The rearrangement joins TRBV5-1 to TRBJ2-3; D possibly matches TRBD1 or TRBD2 (6 bases each). V was clipped by 7 bases and J by 0 bases, with 12 bases between them. This CDR3 spans 14 amino acids. CDR1 is SGHRS and CDR2 is YFSETQ in the germline V gene. The CDR3 sequence is CASGRDISTDTQYF. In nucleotides, the CDR3 is TGCGCCAGCGGGCGGGACATTAGCACAGATACGCAGTATTTT.

The chain combines TRBV6-5 with TRBJ1-3; possible D gene TRBD1, 6 bases. V lost 0 bases to trimming and J lost 4 bases, with 10 bases between them. CDR1 and CDR2 from the germline V gene are MNHEY and SVGAGI. The CDR3 has 15 residues. This CDR3 is CASSYSVGGGNTIYF. The CDR3, as DNA: TGTGCCAGCAGTTACTCGGTGGGGGGCGGAAACACCATATATTTT.

The chain has TRBV2 and TRBJ1-2, with unresolved D. This CDR3 contains 13 residues. Germline V gene lookup returns CDR1 SNHLY and CDR2 FYNNEI. The V end was cut by 0 bases, the J end by 4 bases, with 6 bases between. CDR3 sequence (DNA): TGTGCCAGCAGTGAAGCCACGAGCTATGGCTACACCTTC. The encoded protein is CASSEATSYGYTF.

The J gene is TRBJ1-2, the V gene TRBV12-5; D ambiguous. The germline V gene encodes CDR1 LGHNT and CDR2 FRNRAP. This CDR3 has 13 amino acids. V lost 1 base and J lost 0, with 3 bases in between. CDR3 amino acids: CASGLGPNYGYTF. CDR3 bases: TGTGCTAGTGGTTTGGGGCCTAACTATGGCTACACCTTC.

This clone was seen a few times. V usage is TRBV7-3 and J usage is TRBJ2-1; D assignment may be TRBD1 or TRBD2 (5 bases each). V lost 3 bases to trimming and J lost 7 bases, with 10 bases between them. The CDR3 runs 13 residues. Germline CDR1 reads SGHTA; CDR2 reads FQGTGA. This chain's CDR3 is CASSFGATNEQFF. For the CDR3, the DNA is TGTGCCAGCAGCTTCGGGGCGACAAATGAGCAGTTCTTC.